This note documents a single TCR beta chain sequence. The antigen is not known. The data were obtained in a study of cytomegalovirus exposure and HLA in healthy donors. Study-level background: Of the donors genotyped, approximately 400 in all, 80% to 85% fell in the Caucasian-associated ancestry cluster.

This CDR3 has 14 amino acids. Germline-derived CDR1 and CDR2 are SGHAT and FQNNGV. Trimming took off 0 bases at V and 6 bases at J, with 12 bases between the two ends. The PCR made use of 60 Vbeta and 13 Jbeta primers. Clones were sequenced by immunoSEQ multiplex PCR, and TCRdb holds only the in-frame ones, with some missing. The sample shows about 190,000 clones, 65% to 90% of them seen only once. Study-wide findings and caveats: With DRB1 most and HLA-C fewest, TCR association rates differed between HLA loci in a later analysis. Some segments of the V type, notably TRBV6-2 and TRBV6-3, were excluded as indistinguishable. Earlier analysis looked at TCR beta V segments, and most were productive about 90% or about 30% of the time.

This sequence joins TRBV11-2 and TRBJ2-7; D may be TRBD1 (5 bases). The sequence was obtained from a man aged 35 to 55 in good health and CMV-seropositive. The sample consisted of PBMCs. The CDR3 nucleotides read TGTGCCAGCAGCTTAGAGACAGAGATTGGCGAGCAGTACTTC. Translation: CASSLETEIGEQYF.